Each of the 22 T cell receptor beta chains below was sequenced from the same sample in a study of a mutant IDH1 vaccine in newly diagnosed glioma. Stated time point: week 23, last vaccination. In the vaccine, a single dose held 300 ug of the mutant IDH1 20-mer peptide, along with topical imiquimod. No antigens are known for them. Some clones are missing from TCRdb's copy, which holds only in-frame ones; the method was immunoSEQ multiplex PCR. The sample has around 41,000 clones, about four fifths seen once; the top ten hold 6.3%. Specimen: PBMCs, collected from a glioma patient whose treatment included an IDH1 peptide vaccine. These receptors were taken from a woman aged 40 to 50 with glioma. Some clones in this sample may be carry-over from other donors' samples.

As for this clone: Other DNA variants within this sample encode the same CDR3. This chain connects TRBV5-1 to TRBJ1-1, with 9 bases lining up with TRBD1. This CDR3 region has 14 residues. Trimming took 7 bases from V and 10 from J; bases not matched to a gene: 14. In germline, CDR1 is SGHRS, CDR2 YFSETQ. The CDR3, as DNA: TGCGCCAGCGGACAGGGACAGGGCCGCTTAGCAGCTTTCTTT. Its protein product is CASGQGQGRLAAFF.

As concerns this clone: The final CDR3 position lacks the conserved phenylalanine or tryptophan, pointing to a likely read error. The chain combines TRBV5-6 with TRBJ1-1, with TRBD1 identical over 9 bases. V gave up 7 bases and J gave up 0 bases; unmatched junction bases: 7. CDR3 length: 15 amino acids. CDR1 is SGHDT, CDR2 YYEEEE, per germline. The DNA of the CDR3 is TGTGCCAGCGGGGGGACAGGGCAACTGAACACTGAAGCTTTCCTT. The encoded protein is CASGGTGQLNTEAFL.

The J gene is TRBJ1-2, the V gene TRBV10-1, with D perhaps TRBD1 (6 bases). The V gene lost 6 bases and the J gene lost 7 bases, with 21 bases spanning the gap. This CDR3 is 15 amino acids long. Germline assignment: CDR1 WNHNN and CDR2 SYGVQD (reference sequence). The CDR3 DNA reads TGCGCCAGCAGCTATGGAGGGGGAACCGGTAGTGGCTACACCTTC. Its translation: CASSYGGGTGSGYTF.

The rearrangement links TRBV5-4 to TRBJ1-3; D ambiguous. V shed 1 base and J shed 0 bases, with 11 bases lying between them. The V gene's germline CDR1 is SGHNT and CDR2 YYREEE (reference sequence). The CDR3 consists of 16 residues. The CDR3 nucleotides read TGTGCCAGCAGCTTGAGTGGGCGTTACTCTGGAAACACCATATATTTT. Residues: CASSLSGRYSGNTIYF.

The rearrangement uses TRBV6-6 and TRBJ2-1; D perhaps matches TRBD2 (5 bases). Per the germline V gene, CDR1 is MNHNY and CDR2 is SVGAGI (reference sequence). There are 13 residues in the CDR3. Trimming shortened V by 8 bases and J by 6 bases, and 14 bases separated the two germline ends. The DNA of the CDR3 is TGTGCCAGCTGCCTGGACTCTTCCAATGAGCAGTTCTTC. It yields the protein CASCLDSSNEQFF.

The chain joins TRBV27 to TRBJ2-3, with 8 bases aligning to TRBD2. Germline V gene data show CDR1 as MNHEY and CDR2 as SMNVEV (reference sequence). The V and J ends lost 7 bases and 4 bases, in that order; junction bases with no gene match: 10. This CDR3 contains 15 residues. The CDR3: CASTLIGGAPDTQYF. The CDR3 nucleotides read TGTGCCAGCACCCTAATCGGGGGGGCCCCAGATACGCAGTATTTT.

This chain links TRBV4-3 with TRBJ1-4; the D is unclear. CDR1 and CDR2 from the germline V gene are LGHNA and YSLEER. Trimming shortened V by 1 base and J by 7 bases, and 10 bases separated the two germline ends. The CDR3 is 14 residues long. CDR3 amino acids: CASSQGRMSEKLFF. CDR3 bases: TGCGCCAGCAGCCAAGGGCGTATGAGTGAAAAACTGTTTTTT.

V and J are TRBV5-1 and TRBJ1-5; possible D gene TRBD1, 6 bases. The CDR3 is 13 amino acids. Germline assignment: CDR1 SGHRS and CDR2 YFSETQ. V was cut by 4 bases and J by 4 bases, with 9 bases left in between. Here the CDR3 DNA reads TGCGCCAGCAGCCCTACAGGGAATCAGCCCCAGCATTTT. Protein: CASSPTGNQPQHF.

This clone appeared a few times. This chain joins TRBV30 and TRBJ1-2, with D uncertain. Germline lookup yields CDR1 GTSNPN and CDR2 SVGIG (reference sequence). The CDR3 is 13 amino acids. V lost 1 base and J lost 0, with 6 bases in between. DNA for the CDR3: TGTGCCTGGAGTGGCCTCACTAACTATGGCTACACCTTC. It specifies CAWSGLTNYGYTF.

The chain combines TRBV21-1 with TRBJ2-7; TRBD1, the D gene given by the table, was not confirmed from the DNA. TRBV21-1 is listed as a pseudogene. This CDR3 region has 13 residues. The CDR3 loop reads CASNRQGAVEQYF. In DNA form, the CDR3 reads TGTGCCAGCAACCGACAGGGGGCCGTTGAGCAGTACTTC.

This chain connects TRBV6-1 to TRBJ1-2; D ambiguous. From germline, CDR1 is MNHNS and CDR2 SASEGT. V was cut by 3 bases and J by 0 bases, with 5 bases left in between. The CDR3 runs to 13 residues. The CDR3 sequence: CASSDPPNYGYTF. In nucleotides, the CDR3 is TGTGCCAGCAGTGATCCCCCTAACTATGGCTACACCTTC.

The sample holds many counts of this clone. Additional DNA sequences in this sample encode the identical CDR3. The chain uses TRBV7-9 and TRBJ2-7; no clear D. Trimming removed 4 bases from V and 3 bases from J, with 10 bases in between. The CDR3 sequence is 13 residues long. Per germline, CDR1 SEHNR and CDR2 FQNEAQ (reference sequence). DNA of the CDR3: TGTGCCAGCAGCTCACCCGAGGTCTACGAGCAGTACTTC. It yields the protein CASSSPEVYEQYF. The full variable domain, in which reference TRBV7-9 and TRBJ2-7 provide the parts outside the CDR3, is DTGVSQNPRHKITKRGQNVTFRCDPISEHNRLYWYRQTLGQGPEFLTYFQNEAQLEKSRLLSDRFSAERPKGSFSTLEIQRTEQGDSAMYLCASSSPEVYEQYFGPGTRLTVT.

CDR3 region: CASSSDRAIGELFF. Written as DNA, the CDR3 is TGTGCCAGCAGCTCGGACAGGGCCATCGGGGAGCTGTTTTTT. This chain connects TRBV7-6 to TRBJ2-2, with 8 bases lining up with TRBD1. J lost 7 bases, V lost 4 bases, and 5 bases had no gene match. CDR1 SGHVS and CDR2 FNYEAQ come from the germline V gene. CDR3 length: 14 amino acids.

The chain links TRBV5-6 to TRBJ1-3; TRBD1 aligns across 8 bases. The CDR3 runs 17 residues. Germline trimming cut 3 bases from V and 0 bases from J; bases unmatched to any gene: 8. Germline V gives CDR1 SGHDT, CDR2 YYEEEE. The CDR3: CASSSKGQGNSGNTIYF. CDR3 bases: TGTGCCAGCAGCTCGAAAGGACAGGGAAACTCTGGAAACACCATATATTTT.

The table lists this clone with a few counts. The gene calls are TRBV19 and TRBJ2-7, with D unclear. In germline, CDR1 is LNHDA, CDR2 SQIVND (reference sequence). The CDR3 contains 12 residues. V lost 4 bases, J lost 4 bases, and 8 bases lay in between. The CDR3 bases are TGTGCCAGTAGTACCGATCGGTACGAGCAGTACTTC. Residues: CASSTDRYEQYF.

The J gene is TRBJ1-2, the V gene TRBV7-6; TRBD1 matches 7 bases. CDR3 length equals 18 residues. From germline, CDR1 is SGHVS and CDR2 FNYEAQ. With V trimmed by 1 base and J by 0 bases, 11 bases remained unmatched. The CDR3 DNA reads TGTGCCAGCAGCTTAGTACCCATGGGGACAGCTACTAACTATGGCTACACCTTC. Its translation: CASSLVPMGTATNYGYTF.

The chain recombines TRBV6-5 with TRBJ2-7, with D perhaps matching TRBD2 (6 bases). Germline loops: CDR1 MNHEY, CDR2 SVGAGI. This CDR3 comprises 13 residues. V was pared by 4 bases and J by 4 bases, with 11 bases between. The CDR3 spells CASSWGVGYEQYF. The CDR3, as DNA: TGTGCCAGCAGTTGGGGGGTAGGGTACGAGCAGTACTTC.

The chain has TRBV4-3 and TRBJ1-2; D is unclear. The CDR3 runs 15 residues. Germline V CDR1 and CDR2: LGHNA, YSLEER. Trimming removed 1 base from V and 2 bases from J, with 11 bases in between. The CDR3 DNA reads as TGCGCCAGCAGCCAAGTTCTTCCGGGCAACTATGGCTACACCTTC. Residues: CASSQVLPGNYGYTF.

The chain links TRBV9 to TRBJ1-2; D possibly corresponds to TRBD1 (5 bases). The V gene lost 3 bases and the J gene lost 7 bases, with 7 bases spanning the gap. The CDR3 length is 11 residues. The germline CDR1 and CDR2 sequences are SGDLS and YYNGEE. CDR3 in DNA: TGTGCCAGCAGCGACAGGAGTGGCTACACCTTC. This codes for CASSDRSGYTF.

This clone appeared once. V gene TRBV9 combines with J gene TRBJ1-1; 8 nucleotides match TRBD1. CDR3 length: 15 amino acids. V shed 4 bases, J shed 1 base, and the junction held 6 bases outside the gene matches. Germline V gene lookup returns CDR1 SGDLS and CDR2 YYNGEE. The CDR3 DNA is TGTGCCAGCAGCCCCGAACAGGGGGGGAACACTGAAGCTTTCTTT. Its protein product is CASSPEQGGNTEAFF.

The chain recombines TRBV9 with TRBJ2-7; 9 nucleotides align to TRBD1. CDR3 size: 15 residues. Germline lookup yields CDR1 SGDLS and CDR2 YYNGEE. J was trimmed by 3 bases and V by 0 bases; bases with no gene match: 4. The CDR3 is CASSVAGTGNYEQYF. DNA of the CDR3: TGTGCCAGCAGCGTAGCCGGGACAGGGAACTACGAGCAGTACTTC.

This clone was recorded once. The chain recombines TRBV30 with TRBJ2-1, with 10 nucleotides matching TRBD1. Per germline, CDR1 GTSNPN and CDR2 SVGIG (reference sequence). This CDR3 comprises 13 residues. V gave up 8 bases and J gave up 5 bases; unmatched junction bases: 6. CDR3 nucleotides: TGTGCCCGAGACAGGGGGCAGGACAATGAGCAGTTCTTC. This gives the protein CARDRGQDNEQFF.